The clone carrying this TCR beta chain was recorded once. Assay: immunoSEQ multiplex PCR; the TCRdb copy retains only in-frame clones and omits some. The data hold roughly 52,000 clones, with about 86% observed a single time. CDR3 length equals 14 residues. This sample was included in a study of blood T cell repertoires in COVID-19. The wider study: Nucleic acid was either cDNA or gDNA, and it came from T cells, B-cell-depleted T cells, or PBMCs.

The clonotype comes from a human donor in a cohort sampled during active COVID-19. This rearrangement joins TRBV21-1 to TRBJ2-7; the DNA was not used to check the table's D call, TRBD1. TRBV21-1 is tagged as a pseudogene. Sample: peripheral blood. The CDR3 reads CASRFKGAPYEQYF. In DNA, the CDR3 is TGTGCCAGCAGGTTCAAGGGGGCGCCTTACGAGCAGTACTTC.